The rows below give T cell receptor beta chains drawn from one sample of a study of tumor and adjacent non-tumor tissue in lung cancer. TCRdb used MiXCR to reprocess the multiplex PCR reads, holding one entry per CDR3 protein. The data contain roughly 220,000 distinct CDR3 sequences, 70% to 75% of them singletons. Sequencing was performed on lung tumor tissue. The origin of the receptors is a man aged 55 to 70 with non-small cell lung cancer. Each CDR3 is given with its conserved first and last residue. Each record gives: V gene, J gene, clone size, D gene, CDR3 protein, CDR3 DNA. A D gene is named only where the DNA matches it firmly. Part of the rows lack a size; the others show once, few, many or a class for expanded clones.

V gene: TRBV4-1
J gene: TRBJ2-5
clone size: -
D gene: -
CDR3 protein: CASSKPDSTGETQYF
CDR3 DNA: TGCGCCAGCAGCAAACCGGACTCCACGGGGGAGACCCAGTACTTC

V gene: TRBV5-1
J gene: TRBJ2-5
clone size: many
D gene: -
CDR3 protein: CASSLDTQETQYF
CDR3 DNA: TGCGCCAGCAGCTTGGACACCCAAGAGACCCAGTACTTC

V gene: TRBV4-3
J gene: TRBJ2-2
clone size: many
D gene: -
CDR3 protein: CASSQEKAGAGGELFF
CDR3 DNA: TGCGCCAGCAGCCAAGAGAAGGCGGGTGCGGGCGGGGAGCTGTTTTTT

V gene: TRBV4-1
J gene: TRBJ2-7
clone size: many
D gene: -
CDR3 protein: CASSRLSETDGYEQYF
CDR3 DNA: TGCGCCAGCAGCCGGTTGTCGGAGACGGATGGCTACGAGCAGTACTTC

V gene: TRBV7-9
J gene: TRBJ1-6
clone size: -
D gene: -
CDR3 protein: CASSSDPYNSPLHF
CDR3 DNA: TGTGCCAGCAGCTCGGACCCTTATAATTCACCCCTCCACTTT

V gene: TRBV20-1
J gene: TRBJ1-6
clone size: -
D gene: -
CDR3 protein: CSVLDVSSYNSPLHF
CDR3 DNA: TGCAGTGTACTCGACGTGAGCTCCTATAATTCACCCCTCCACTTT

V gene: TRBV4-1
J gene: TRBJ2-3
clone size: -
D gene: -
CDR3 protein: CASSQAVASSTDTQYF
CDR3 DNA: TGCGCCAGCAGCCAAGCAGTGGCTAGCAGCACAGATACGCAGTATTTT

V gene: TRBV10-3
J gene: TRBJ1-1
clone size: -
D gene: -
CDR3 protein: CAISESDGVKAFF
CDR3 DNA: TGTGCCATCAGTGAGTCCGATGGGGTGAAAGCTTTCTTT

V gene: TRBV6-1
J gene: TRBJ2-1
clone size: -
D gene: -
CDR3 protein: CASSEARVTSGSYIEHFF
CDR3 DNA: TGTGCCAGCAGTGAAGCGCGGGTCACCAGTGGGTCCTACATTGAGCATTTCTTC

V gene: TRBV11-2
J gene: TRBJ2-5
clone size: -
D gene: -
CDR3 protein: CANSIGQRETQYF
CDR3 DNA: TGTGCCAACAGCATAGGCCAGAGAGAGACCCAGTACTTC

V gene: TRBV7-2
J gene: TRBJ1-2
clone size: -
D gene: TRBD1
CDR3 protein: CASSLDRGGYGYTF
CDR3 DNA: TGTGCCAGCAGCTTAGACAGGGGTGGCTATGGCTACACCTTC

V gene: TRBV20-1
J gene: TRBJ2-4
clone size: -
D gene: TRBD2
CDR3 protein: CSARRTGTIGRTSKNIQYF
CDR3 DNA: TGCAGTGCTAGACGAACCGGGACTATCGGGAGGACTTCCAAAAACATTCAGTACTTC

V gene: TRBV20-1
J gene: TRBJ2-5
clone size: -
D gene: -
CDR3 protein: CSARGWALRETQYF
CDR3 DNA: TGCAGTGCTCGAGGGTGGGCGCTGAGAGAGACCCAGTACTTT

V gene: TRBV6-1
J gene: TRBJ1-2
clone size: -
D gene: TRBD1
CDR3 protein: CASNELGTGNGYTF
CDR3 DNA: TGTGCCAGCAATGAACTGGGGACAGGGAATGGCTACACCTTC

V gene: TRBV20-1
J gene: TRBJ2-7
clone size: few
D gene: TRBD2
CDR3 protein: CSARPFSGRTYEQYF
CDR3 DNA: TGCAGTGCTAGACCCTTCAGCGGGAGGACTTACGAGCAGTACTTC

V gene: TRBV28
J gene: TRBJ1-2
clone size: -
D gene: -
CDR3 protein: CANSTHRGTYGYTF
CDR3 DNA: TGTGCCAACAGCACCCATCGGGGGACCTATGGTTACACTTTC

V gene: TRBV20-1
J gene: TRBJ1-1
clone size: -
D gene: -
CDR3 protein: CSARKWGTYTEALF
CDR3 DNA: TGCAGTGCTAGAAAATGGGGGACCTACACTGAAGCTTTATTT

V gene: TRBV11-2
J gene: TRBJ2-1
clone size: -
D gene: -
CDR3 protein: CASSLVSRRNEQFF
CDR3 DNA: TGTGCCAGCAGCTTAGTCTCCCGGCGCAATGAACAGTTCTTC

V gene: TRBV6-6
J gene: TRBJ1-1
clone size: many
D gene: -
CDR3 protein: CASSYGENHPEAFF
CDR3 DNA: TGTGCCAGCAGTTATGGGGAGAACCATCCTGAAGCTTTCTTT

V gene: TRBV6-5
J gene: TRBJ1-1
clone size: -
D gene: -
CDR3 protein: CASRGGPTEVFF
CDR3 DNA: TGTGCCAGCAGGGGGGGTCCCACCGAAGTTTTCTTT

V gene: TRBV6-2/TRBV6-3
J gene: TRBJ1-1
clone size: -
D gene: -
CDR3 protein: CASSFGWNTEAFF
CDR3 DNA: TGTGCCAGCAGTTTCGGATGGAACACTGAAGCTTTCTTT

V gene: TRBV4-2
J gene: TRBJ1-6
clone size: many
D gene: -
CDR3 protein: CASSQAPPESPLHF
CDR3 DNA: TGTGCCAGCAGCCAAGCCCCCCCGGAGTCACCCCTCCACTTT

V gene: TRBV6-6
J gene: TRBJ2-5
clone size: -
D gene: TRBD1
CDR3 protein: CASSYPTGDRETQYF
CDR3 DNA: TGCGCCAGCAGTTACCCTACAGGGGACAGGGAGACCCAGTACTTC

V gene: TRBV6-5
J gene: TRBJ2-5
clone size: -
D gene: TRBD2
CDR3 protein: CASSSQTSGETQYF
CDR3 DNA: TGTGCCAGCAGTTCCCAGACTAGCGGGGAGACCCAGTACTTC

V gene: TRBV20-1
J gene: TRBJ1-5
clone size: -
D gene: TRBD1
CDR3 protein: CSATTGSTGPQPQHF
CDR3 DNA: TGCAGTGCGACGACTGGCTCGACAGGGCCTCAGCCCCAGCATTTT

V gene: TRBV6-5
J gene: TRBJ1-6
clone size: few
D gene: -
CDR3 protein: CASSYSTTGLGSPLHF
CDR3 DNA: TGTGCCAGCAGTTACTCTACCACAGGGCTAGGTTCACCCCTCCACTTT

V gene: TRBV20-1
J gene: TRBJ1-6
clone size: once
D gene: -
CDR3 protein: CSTREEKGSRNSPLHF
CDR3 DNA: TGCAGTACTAGAGAAGAGAAGGGCAGCAGGAATTCACCCCTCCACTTT

V gene: TRBV6-5
J gene: TRBJ2-3
clone size: few
D gene: -
CDR3 protein: CATSGRDRGADTQYF
CDR3 DNA: TGTGCCACCAGTGGAAGGGATCGGGGAGCAGATACGCAGTATTTT

V gene: TRBV11-3
J gene: TRBJ2-7
clone size: few
D gene: TRBD1
CDR3 protein: CAGSPRTGNEREQYF
CDR3 DNA: TGTGCCGGCAGTCCCCGGACAGGTAACGAAAGGGAGCAATACTTC

V gene: TRBV20-1
J gene: TRBJ2-1
clone size: -
D gene: -
CDR3 protein: CSAKMVSGYNEQSF
CDR3 DNA: TGCAGTGCAAAGATGGTGTCGGGCTACAATGAGCAGTCCTTC

V gene: TRBV11-2
J gene: TRBJ2-5
clone size: once
D gene: TRBD2
CDR3 protein: CASRQRGLESQYF
CDR3 DNA: TGTGCCAGCAGGCAGCGGGGGTTAGAGTCCCAGTACTTC

V gene: TRBV6-2/TRBV6-3
J gene: TRBJ2-2
clone size: -
D gene: -
CDR3 protein: CVSRLRANGELFF
CDR3 DNA: TGTGTCAGCAGATTACGTGCAAACGGGGAGCTGTTCTTT

V gene: TRBV12-3/TRBV12-4
J gene: TRBJ2-5
clone size: -
D gene: -
CDR3 protein: CASTSRVYETQYF
CDR3 DNA: TGTGCCAGCACTTCCAGGGTATACGAGACCCAGTACTTC